Listed below are T cell receptor beta chains from one sample, sequenced in a study of CD8 T cells in Susac syndrome. MiXCR was run by TCRdb on the immunoSEQ multiplex PCR reads, yielding one entry per CDR3 protein. The table shows about 250,000 distinct CDR3 sequences, with roughly 93% occurring only once. The sample consisted of CD4+ T cells from PBMCs. These TCRs come from a human donor with multiple sclerosis. CDR3s include the opening cysteine and the closing phenylalanine or tryptophan. D genes are given only for firm matches.

CDR3aa | v_gene | d_gene | j_gene
CASSLSANTEAFF | TRBV6-1 | NA | TRBJ1-1
CASSSTSGSTDTQYF | TRBV5-1 | TRBD2 | TRBJ2-3
CASSATGGQGERQPQHF | TRBV12-3/TRBV12-4 | TRBD1 | TRBJ1-5
CASSSPGSGRGETQYF | TRBV11-2 | TRBD2 | TRBJ2-5
CASSLEFVSSYEQYF | TRBV7-2 | NA | TRBJ2-7
CASSLSSGLDQPQHF | TRBV12-3/TRBV12-4 | NA | TRBJ1-5
CASSFSSGTQETQYF | TRBV5-4 | TRBD2 | TRBJ2-5
CASSLDIHNEQFF | TRBV5-1 | NA | TRBJ2-1
CATSRDPRGEQYF | TRBV15 | NA | TRBJ2-7
CATSSGQGGTQYF | TRBV15 | TRBD1 | TRBJ2-5
CSARASLLAGTDTQYF | TRBV20-1 | TRBD2 | TRBJ2-3